A single sample is the source of the 28 T cell receptor beta chains below, sequenced in a study of control samples from healthy donors and cancer patients. Profiled with immunoSEQ multiplex PCR; TCRdb holds only in-frame clones, not every one. The table includes more than 95,000 clones, roughly 86% detected once. The sample was blood. All receptors derive from a man in his sixties in good health.

This rearrangement joins TRBV18 to TRBJ1-1; D not resolved. Germline CDR1 is KGHSH and CDR2 is LQKENI. The germline V and J ends were trimmed by 3 bases and 1 base, with 12 bases remaining between them. CDR3 size: 15 residues. CDR3 in amino acids: CASSPRSGPNTEAFF. The CDR3 nucleotides are TGTGCCAGCTCACCTAGGAGCGGCCCGAACACTGAAGCTTTCTTT. The variable domain in full, completed from reference TRBV18 and TRBJ1-1, reads NAGVMQNPRHLVRRRGQEARLRCSPMKGHSHVYWYRQLPEEGLKFMVYLQKENIIDESGMPKERFSAEFPKEGPSILRIQQVVRGDSAAYFCASSPRSGPNTEAFFGQGTRLTVV.

This chain links TRBV2 with TRBJ1-6, with 10 bases aligning to TRBD1. The CDR3 contains 15 residues. V lost 5 bases and J lost 10; bases outside the gene matches: 8. Per germline, CDR1 SNHLY and CDR2 FYNNEI. Here the CDR3 reads CASSSTGQGRSPLHF. For the CDR3, the DNA is TGTGCCAGCAGTTCAACGGGACAGGGGCGATCACCCCTCCACTTT.

This chain joins TRBV6-2 or TRBV6-3 and TRBJ2-4; possibly TRBD2 for D (7 bases). The CDR3 sequence is 16 residues long. Deletions cut 6 bases from V and 0 bases from J, with 15 bases between. From germline, CDR1 is MNHEY and CDR2 SVGEGT. CDR3 in amino acids: CASSPAGAQAKNIQYF. CDR3 nucleotide sequence: TGTGCCAGCAGCCCCGCGGGGGCCCAAGCCAAAAACATTCAGTACTTC.

The rearrangement uses TRBV18 and TRBJ2-3, with D tentatively TRBD2 (6 bases). In germline, CDR1 is KGHSH, CDR2 LQKENI. V was pared by 3 bases and J by 8 bases, with 9 bases between. This CDR3 region has 12 residues. The CDR3 reads CASSPTAGTQYF. CDR3 sequence (DNA): TGTGCCAGCTCACCTACAGCGGGTACGCAGTATTTT.

The V call is TRBV27, the J call TRBJ1-3; the D is unclear. Germline CDR1 reads MNHEY; CDR2 reads SMNVEV (reference sequence). The CDR3 is made up of 14 amino acids. V gave up 2 bases and J gave up 3 bases, with 8 bases separating them. The CDR3 DNA sequence: TGTGCCAGCAGTTTAGGGAGGGATGGAAACACCATATATTTT. Translated, it gives CASSLGRDGNTIYF.

The rearrangement joins TRBV7-2 to TRBJ2-7, with D perhaps being TRBD1 or TRBD2 (5 bases each). The CDR3 is 15 amino acids. V gave up 5 bases and J gave up 5 bases, with 19 bases separating them. CDR1 and CDR2 (germline): SGHTA, FQGNSA. DNA of the CDR3: TGTGCCAGCAGCATCGACCGGGGCAAGACGGACGAGCAGTACTTC. It is translated as CASSIDRGKTDEQYF.

The rearrangement links TRBV30 to TRBJ1-1; D is unclear. Germline CDR1 and CDR2: GTSNPN and SVGIG (reference sequence). The CDR3 totals 13 residues. Trimming cost V 1 base and J 3 bases, with 9 bases left between them. Here the CDR3 reads CAWSAEIYTEAFF. As DNA, the CDR3 is TGTGCCTGGAGTGCGGAGATATACACTGAAGCTTTCTTT.

This chain connects TRBV10-3 to TRBJ1-2; the match to TRBD1 covers 9 bases. V shed 4 bases and J 6 bases; nucleotides not matched to a gene: 6. The CDR3 totals 14 residues. Germline-derived CDR1 and CDR2 are ENHRY and SYGVKD. CDR3 DNA sequence: TGTGCCATCAGTGGGTTACAGGGGGCGGATGGCTACACCTTC. Translation: CAISGLQGADGYTF.

Here the CDR3 reads CASSLEGAATEAFF. For the CDR3, the DNA is TGTGCCAGCAGTTTAGAGGGGGCTGCCACTGAAGCTTTCTTT. The rearrangement uses TRBV28 and TRBJ1-1, with 7 nucleotides matching TRBD1. V was clipped by 2 bases and J by 4 bases; unmatched bases: 4. The CDR3 consists of 14 residues. The germline CDR1 and CDR2 sequences are MDHEN and SYDVKM.

The chain uses TRBV13 and TRBJ1-1; D ambiguous. This CDR3 has 15 amino acids. V was trimmed by 1 base and J by 1 base, leaving 10 bases between them. Germline assignment: CDR1 PRHDT and CDR2 FYEKMQ (reference sequence). CDR3 DNA sequence: TGTGCCAGCAGCTTAGCCGGAGGGCAGAACACTGAAGCTTTCTTT. Its translation is CASSLAGGQNTEAFF. The variable domain in full, completed from reference TRBV13 and TRBJ1-1, reads AAGVIQSPRHLIKEKRETATLKCYPIPRHDTVYWYQQGPGQDPQFLISFYEKMQSDKGSIPDRFSAQQFSDYHSELNMSSLELGDSALYFCASSLAGGQNTEAFFGQGTRLTVV.

V and J are TRBV7-2 and TRBJ2-3; TRBD2 agrees at 10 bases. CDR3 length equals 14 residues. V shed 9 bases and J 3 bases; nucleotides not matched to a gene: 6. Per germline, CDR1 SGHTA and CDR2 FQGNSA. CDR3 protein: CASKGGLATDTQYF. The CDR3, as DNA: TGTGCCAGTAAAGGGGGACTAGCGACAGATACGCAGTATTTT.

The J gene is TRBJ2-7, the V gene TRBV4-1, with D perhaps TRBD1 (5 bases). With 2 bases removed from V and 3 bases from J, the gap between germline ends came to 11 bases. CDR3 length: 14 amino acids. Germline V gene data show CDR1 as MGHRA and CDR2 as YSYEKL. CDR3 region: CASSQFATDYEQYF. The CDR3 region has the DNA TGCGCCAGCAGCCAATTTGCGACAGACTACGAGCAGTACTTC.

This sequence joins TRBV28 and TRBJ1-4; D possibly corresponds to TRBD1 (6 bases). The CDR3 is 15 residues long. Germline V gene data show CDR1 as MDHEN and CDR2 as SYDVKM. V lost 3 bases and J 2 bases, leaving 10 bases between the germline ends. The CDR3 spells CASSFPGATNEKLFF. DNA for the CDR3: TGTGCCAGCAGTTTCCCGGGGGCCACTAATGAAAAACTGTTTTTT. Full variable domain (remainder filled in from reference TRBV28 and TRBJ1-4): DVKVTQSSRYLVKRTGEKVFLECVQDMDHENMFWYRQDPGLGLRLIYFSYDVKMKEKGDIPEGYSVSREKKERFSLILESASTNQTSMYLCASSFPGATNEKLFFGSGTQLSVL.

CDR3 bases: TGTGCCAGCAGTTTGCCTAGCGGGGGATCCGGCGAGCAGTACTTC. This sequence encodes CASSLPSGGSGEQYF. V gene TRBV28 combines with J gene TRBJ2-7; TRBD2 agrees at 10 bases. Losses at the gene ends were 3 bases for V and 6 bases for J; bases not matched to a gene: 8. The CDR3 runs to 15 residues. From germline, CDR1 is MDHEN and CDR2 SYDVKM.

The V and J genes are TRBV5-6 and TRBJ1-5; D is undetermined. Trimming took off 2 bases at V and 4 bases at J, with 10 bases between the two ends. In germline, CDR1 is SGHDT, CDR2 YYEEEE. This CDR3 comprises 14 residues. The CDR3: CASSFWAGNQPQHF. CDR3 DNA: TGTGCCAGCAGCTTTTGGGCGGGGAATCAGCCCCAGCATTTT.

This clone has a handful of counts. The J gene is TRBJ2-1, the V gene TRBV6-4, with D perhaps matching TRBD2 (5 bases). The V gene's germline CDR1 is MRHNA and CDR2 SNTAGT. Trimming cost V 3 bases and J 5 bases, with 11 bases left between them. CDR3 length: 14 residues. The CDR3 nucleotides are TGTGCCAGCAGTGATGGGGTGGAGGACAATGAGCAGTTCTTC. It specifies CASSDGVEDNEQFF.

The chain couples TRBV6-6 to TRBJ2-1; TRBD2 aligns across 12 bases. Germline CDR1 and CDR2: MNHNY and SVGAGI (reference sequence). CDR3 size: 16 residues. J lost 3 bases, V lost 5 bases, and 5 bases had no gene match. CDR3 coding DNA: TGTGCCAGCAGTCGACTAGCGGGAGACCTCTACAATGAGCAGTTCTTC. It specifies CASSRLAGDLYNEQFF.

The rearrangement links TRBV11-2 to TRBJ2-3; D perhaps matches TRBD2 (7 bases). Germline lookup yields CDR1 SGHAT and CDR2 FQNNGV. V shed 7 bases and J shed 2 bases, with 16 bases lying between them. The CDR3 sequence is 15 residues long. DNA for the CDR3: TGTGCCAGCACCCCGGGGGGCATGATCACAGATACGCAGTATTTT. Translating gives CASTPGGMITDTQYF.

This sequence joins TRBV7-2 and TRBJ2-7, with D unresolved. Trimming cost V 2 bases and J 5 bases, with 10 bases left between them. Germline V gene sequence: CDR1 SGHTA, CDR2 FQGNSA. The CDR3 has 13 amino acids. The CDR3 region is CASSLQYSDEQYF. CDR3 nucleotide sequence: TGTGCCAGCAGCTTACAATACAGCGACGAGCAGTACTTC.

This chain joins TRBV12-3 or TRBV12-4 and TRBJ1-2, with TRBD1 matching 7 bases. CDR3 length: 12 residues. V gave up 5 bases and J gave up 8 bases; unmatched junction bases: 5. In DNA, the CDR3 is TGTGCCAGCAGTAAAACAGGGGACGGCTACACCTTC. Translation gives CASSKTGDGYTF.

This chain connects TRBV18 to TRBJ1-5; the D is unclear. Trimming stripped 2 bases from V and 9 bases from J, with 11 bases between. Germline loops: CDR1 KGHSH, CDR2 LQKENI. The CDR3 is 13 residues long. In nucleotides, the CDR3 is TGTGCCAGCTCACCAAGTGTCCTAGGGCCCCAGCATTTT. It specifies CASSPSVLGPQHF.

The chain has TRBV5-1 and TRBJ2-7; 10 bases are shared with TRBD1. The germline gives CDR1 SGHRS, CDR2 YFSETQ. The length of the CDR3 is 13 residues. The ends lost 2 bases at V and 7 bases at J; junction bases unmatched: 3. CDR3 bases: TGCGCCAGCAGCTTCGGACAGGGGGGAGAGCAGTACTTC. Translation gives CASSFGQGGEQYF.

The V gene is TRBV19, the J gene TRBJ2-7; 10 bases match TRBD1. J lost 5 bases, V lost 1 base, and 5 bases had no gene match. This CDR3 comprises 15 residues. Germline assignment: CDR1 LNHDA and CDR2 SQIVND (reference sequence). CDR3 bases: TGTGCCAGTAGTATAGGCCACGGACAGGGGGACGAGCAGTACTTC. Its translation: CASSIGHGQGDEQYF.

CDR3 DNA sequence: TGCAGCGCGTCCCAGACTCTCTACGAGCAGTACTTC. This codes for CSASQTLYEQYF. The V call is TRBV29-1, the J call TRBJ2-7; no reliable D call. Germline V gene lookup returns CDR1 SQVTM and CDR2 ANQGSEA. The CDR3 totals 12 residues. Between the trimmed V and J ends, which lost 7 bases and 3 bases, there was a span of 13 bases.

CDR3 nucleotide sequence: TGTGCCAGCAGCGTAGCCCGGAATTCACCCCTCCACTTT. Encoded protein: CASSVARNSPLHF. J is TRBJ1-6 and V is TRBV9; D remains unclear. Trimming stripped 0 bases from V and 7 bases from J, with 5 bases between. Per germline, CDR1 SGDLS and CDR2 YYNGEE. The CDR3 is 13 amino acids.

The J gene is TRBJ2-3, the V gene TRBV4-1; 8 bases fit TRBD1. The ends lost 5 bases at V and 2 bases at J; junction bases unmatched: 9. From germline, CDR1 is MGHRA and CDR2 YSYEKL. The CDR3 sequence is 16 residues long. Here the CDR3 DNA reads TGCGCCAGCAGCTTCGGGGACAGGCCTTACACAGATACGCAGTATTTT. Protein sequence: CASSFGDRPYTDTQYF.

The V gene is TRBV30, the J gene TRBJ1-1; no firm D call. CDR1 and CDR2 (germline): GTSNPN, SVGIG (reference sequence). Trimming removed 0 bases at V and 1 base at J, with 12 bases between. This CDR3 has 15 residues. The CDR3 sequence: CAWSVLVGANTEAFF. The CDR3 nucleotides read TGTGCCTGGAGTGTACTGGTAGGAGCGAACACTGAAGCTTTCTTT.

The V and J genes are TRBV10-3 and TRBJ1-3, with 9 bases that match TRBD1. Losses at the gene ends were 7 bases for V and 2 bases for J; bases not matched to a gene: 6. The CDR3 extends over 15 amino acids. Germline CDR1 and CDR2: ENHRY and SYGVKD. The CDR3 loop reads CAITGQGRPGNTIYF. CDR3 DNA: TGTGCCATCACGGGACAGGGTAGGCCTGGAAACACCATATATTTT.